These T cell receptor beta chains were read from a single sample in a study of control samples from healthy donors and cancer patients. TCRdb's copy holds only in-frame clones and misses some; the assay was immunoSEQ multiplex PCR. The sample records around 89,000 clones, almost 85% being singletons. The sequenced sample consisted of blood. The source of these receptors is an older woman in good health. Each CDR3 is given with its conserved first and last residue. A D gene is named only where the DNA matches it firmly. Clone size, where shown, is once, few, many, or a class for clones that have expanded.

TRBV15	TRBJ2-5	-	-	TGTGCCACCAGCAGAGATCAAGGCGAGACCCAGTACTTC	CATSRDQGETQYF
TRBV10-3	TRBJ1-2	once	-	TGTGCCATCAGTGAGTTCATTGGGACTGATTATGGCTACACCTTC	CAISEFIGTDYGYTF
TRBV7-2	TRBJ1-3	-	-	TGTGCCAGCAGCCCCCACGGGGACTCTGGAAACACCATATATTTT	CASSPHGDSGNTIYF
TRBV11-2	TRBJ2-3	-	-	TGTGCCAGCAGGGCGGGTCCGGGCACAGATACGCAGTATTTT	CASRAGPGTDTQYF
TRBV10-1	TRBJ2-7	-	-	TGCGCCAGCAGTGACGGCAGGTACGAGCAGTACTTC	CASSDGRYEQYF
TRBV11-3	TRBJ1-1	-	TRBD1	TGTGCCAGCAGCAGACAGGGGGAACTGAACACTGAAGCTTTCTTT	CASSRQGELNTEAFF
TRBV12-3/TRBV12-4	TRBJ2-7	-	-	TGTGCCAGCAGTTTAGGCTACGAGCAGTACTTC	CASSLGYEQYF
TRBV18	TRBJ2-2	-	TRBD2	TGTGCCAGCTCACCACCGTTCACCGGGACTAGCGGGGGGATGAACACCGGGGAGCTGTTTTTT	CASSPPFTGTSGGMNTGELFF
TRBV3-1/TRBV3-2	TRBJ2-2	few	-	TGTGCCAGCAGCCATGGGTACACCGGGGAGCTGTTTTTT	CASSHGYTGELFF
TRBV19	TRBJ1-1	once	-	TGTGCCAGTAGTATAGTGGCTTCTGAAGCTTTCTTT	CASSIVASEAFF
TRBV4-3	TRBJ2-3	-	-	TGCGCCAGCAGCCAACAGGCGGGGACCACAGATACGCAGTATTTT	CASSQQAGTTDTQYF
TRBV7-2	TRBJ2-7	-	TRBD2	TGTGCCAGCAGCTTAGCCTATTTAGCGGGGGCGGGCGAGCAGTACTTC	CASSLAYLAGAGEQYF
TRBV19	TRBJ1-5	-	-	TGTGCCAGTACTTCTTGGACCAATCAGCCCCAGCATTTT	CASTSWTNQPQHF
TRBV2	TRBJ2-7	-	-	TGTGCCAGCAGGCAGAGCAGGGGTTTTTACGAGCAGTACTTC	CASRQSRGFYEQYF
TRBV7-2	TRBJ2-2	-	TRBD1	TGTGCCAGCAGCCCCCAGACAGGGTTCAACACCGGGGAGCTGTTTTTT	CASSPQTGFNTGELFF
TRBV10-3	TRBJ1-5	once	-	TGTGCCATCAGTGAGGTGCTTGGGCAGCCCCAGCATTTT	CAISEVLGQPQHF
TRBV3-1/TRBV3-2	TRBJ1-3	-	TRBD1	TGTGCCAGCAGTCGGACAGGCTCTGGAAACACCATATATTTT	CASSRTGSGNTIYF
TRBV6-5	TRBJ2-7	-	TRBD1	TGTGCCAGCAGTTCCCCAGACAGGGGTACCTACGAGCAGTACTTC	CASSSPDRGTYEQYF
TRBV14	TRBJ2-5	-	TRBD2	TGTGCCAGCAGCCAAGGAGGGCTAGCGGGGGGTAAGAAAGAGACCCAGTACTTC	CASSQGGLAGGKKETQYF
TRBV7-6	TRBJ2-2	-	-	TGTGCCAGCAGCTTAGGACTTCCGAACACCGGGGAGCTGTTTTTT	CASSLGLPNTGELFF
TRBV6-6	TRBJ1-1	-	-	TGTGCCAGCAGTTACTTGGGGAACACTGAAGCTTTCTTT	CASSYLGNTEAFF
TRBV7-2	TRBJ1-2	-	-	TGTGCCAGCAGTCCCTCCGGGACAAGTAACTATGGCTACACCTTC	CASSPSGTSNYGYTF
TRBV6-5	TRBJ1-1	few	-	TGTGCCAGCAGCCGACTAGGGAACACTGAAGCTTTCTTT	CASSRLGNTEAFF
TRBV19	TRBJ1-1	-	-	TGTGCCAGTAGTCCCCAGGGATCCCTGAACACTGAAGCTTTCTTT	CASSPQGSLNTEAFF
TRBV7-2	TRBJ1-3	-	-	TGTGCCAGCAGCTTAGATATGATTCGGGGATCTGGAAACACCATATATTTT	CASSLDMIRGSGNTIYF
TRBV7-9	TRBJ2-1	-	-	TGTGCCAGCAGCCTAAATCAGGGTGCCAAGGGCAATGAGCAGTTCTTC	CASSLNQGAKGNEQFF
TRBV6-4	TRBJ1-2	-	-	TGTGCCAGCAGTATCCTTCCGGGAACCGGGGGCTACACCTTC	CASSILPGTGGYTF
TRBV28	TRBJ1-5	-	-	TGTGCCAGCAGAGTCGTTCAAGGGAACCAGCCCCAGCATTTT	CASRVVQGNQPQHF
TRBV27	TRBJ2-1	-	-	TGTGCCAGCAGTTTAGAAAGGTCCTACAATGAGCAGTTCTTC	CASSLERSYNEQFF
TRBV4-3	TRBJ1-6	-	TRBD1	TGCGCCAGCAGCCAGGACAGGGGCGGAGGGGCGTATAATTCACCCCTCCACTTT	CASSQDRGGGAYNSPLHF
TRBV4-1	TRBJ2-3	-	-	TGCGCCAGCAGCCAAGGTCACAGGACTAGCACAGATACGCAGTATTTT	CASSQGHRTSTDTQYF
TRBV12-3/TRBV12-4	TRBJ1-1	-	TRBD1	TGTGCCAGCAGCCTTAACAGGGGGCGTGGAGCTTTCTTT	CASSLNRGRGAFF
TRBV7-2	TRBJ1-2	-	-	TGTGCCAGCAGCTTAACTACGGAAAACTATGGCTACACCTTC	CASSLTTENYGYTF
TRBV7-9	TRBJ1-3	once	-	TGTGCCAGCAGCTTAGGGACTGGAAACACCATATATTTT	CASSLGTGNTIYF
TRBV19	TRBJ1-1	-	-	TGTGCCAGTAGATCCTCTCGGGGCGTGAACACTGAAGCTTTCTTT	CASRSSRGVNTEAFF
TRBV7-6	TRBJ2-1	-	-	TGTGCCAGCAGCTTAAGGGCCCCTCCCTACAATGAGCAGTTCTTC	CASSLRAPPYNEQFF
TRBV7-9	TRBJ1-3	few	TRBD1	TGTGCCAGCAGCCCTATGGACAGGGGGGGAAACACCATATATTTT	CASSPMDRGGNTIYF
TRBV3-1/TRBV3-2	TRBJ2-3	-	TRBD2	TGTGCCAGCAGCATGGGACTAGCGGGAGTAGATACGCAGTATTTT	CASSMGLAGVDTQYF
TRBV29-1	TRBJ2-5	-	TRBD2	TGCAGCGTTGAATCTCCTAGCGGGAAAGTAGCGGGGCAAGAGACCCAGTACTTC	CSVESPSGKVAGQETQYF
TRBV28	TRBJ1-5	-	-	TGTGCCAGCAGTTTTTACTGGGATGATCAGCCCCAGCATTTT	CASSFYWDDQPQHF
TRBV10-3	TRBJ1-6	once	-	TGTGCCATCAAGGGGCCGGGAGATAATTCACCCCTCCACTTT	CAIKGPGDNSPLHF
TRBV27	TRBJ2-3	-	TRBD1	TGTGCCAGCAGTTCCCTACCGGGACAGGGGGCCGCAGATACGCAGTATTTT	CASSSLPGQGAADTQYF
TRBV14	TRBJ2-5	-	-	TGTGCCAGCAGCCAGACCGCTAGACAGGCGGAGACCCAGTACTTC	CASSQTARQAETQYF
TRBV10-3	TRBJ2-5	-	TRBD1	TGTGCCATCAGCACAGGGGGAGAGACCCAGTACTTC	CAISTGGETQYF
TRBV2	TRBJ2-2	-	-	TGTGCCAGCAGCCAACAGGGTAGCGGGGAGCTGTTTTTT	CASSQQGSGELFF
TRBV9	TRBJ1-1	-	TRBD1	TGTGCCAGCAGCGGGACAGGGGGCGTGAACACTGAAGCTTTCTTT	CASSGTGGVNTEAFF
TRBV10-3	TRBJ1-1	-	TRBD1	TGTGCCATCACAGGGACAGCCAACACTGAAGCTTTCTTT	CAITGTANTEAFF
TRBV5-1	TRBJ2-1	-	-	TGCGCCAGCAGCTTGGCAGGGGGGGACTACAATGAGCAGTTCTTC	CASSLAGGDYNEQFF
TRBV7-2	TRBJ1-1	-	-	TGTGCCAGCAGCTTAGAAAACATGAACACTGAAGCTTTCTTT	CASSLENMNTEAFF
TRBV14	TRBJ1-2	-	TRBD1	TGTGCCAGCAGCCGAGGGGGACAGGTGGGCTATGGCTACACCTTC	CASSRGGQVGYGYTF